The source of this TCR beta chain is a study of cytomegalovirus exposure and HLA in healthy donors. Use of 60 Vbeta and 13 Jbeta primers characterized the PCR. The repertoire was sequenced with immunoSEQ multiplex PCR; TCRdb's copy has only in-frame clones and lacks some. The data show 50,000 or so clones, with around 66% seen just once and about 3.1% held by the top ten. The germline gives CDR1 GTSNPN, CDR2 SVGIG (reference sequence). The CDR3 consists of 12 residues. With 1 base removed from V and 8 bases from J, the gap between germline ends came to 11 bases. General study results and limits: TCR beta chain V- and J-gene trimming was linked, in a later analysis, to a missense variant in DCLRE1C. Most CMV-associated TCR beta chains appeared HLA-restricted in a later analysis.

As to this clone: Antigen unknown.

Donors counted as nominally healthy when sampled, yet unrecorded immune exposures were likely. This sequence was found in a man aged 18 to 35 in good health and CMV-seronegative. The chain employs TRBV30 and TRBJ1-2, with D hard to call. What was sequenced was PBMCs. CDR3 amino acids: CAWSDPREGYTF. In DNA, the CDR3 is TGTGCCTGGAGTGACCCTCGGGAAGGCTACACCTTC.